This is a list of T cell receptor beta chains from one sample in a study of beta chain features in type 1 diabetes. Assay: immunoSEQ multiplex PCR; the TCRdb copy retains only in-frame clones and omits some. The sample gives approximately 170,000 clones, approximately 9% of which show up once; over 2% is in the top ten. The sequenced sample consisted of central memory CD4+ T cells from blood. These receptors came from a woman aged 18-29 years in good health. Both conserved end residues are part of each CDR3. The D gene is left open where the match is weak. The listing skips clone size in some rows; elsewhere it reads once, few, many or a size class.

d_gene: TRBD1
abundance: few
j_gene: TRBJ2-7
v_gene: TRBV7-2
CDR3nt: TGTGCCAGCAGCCCGACAGGGAACCACGAGCAGTACTTC
CDR3aa: CASSPTGNHEQYF

d_gene: .
abundance: .
j_gene: TRBJ2-3
v_gene: TRBV15
CDR3nt: TGTGCCACCAGCCCGCTGCCGGGGGTGACGCAGTATTTT
CDR3aa: CATSPLPGVTQYF

d_gene: TRBD1
abundance: .
j_gene: TRBJ2-1
v_gene: TRBV18
CDR3nt: TGTGCCAGCTCACCACCTGCCGGGACAGGGACCTACAATGAGCAGTTCTTC
CDR3aa: CASSPPAGTGTYNEQFF

d_gene: .
abundance: .
j_gene: TRBJ2-1
v_gene: TRBV21-1
CDR3nt: TGTGCCAGCGACAGGGATTGCGATAACTACAATGAGCAGTTCTTC
CDR3aa: CASDRDCDNYNEQFF

d_gene: .
abundance: .
j_gene: TRBJ1-1
v_gene: TRBV7-2
CDR3nt: TGTGCCAGCAGCTCGGACAGGAACACTGAAGCTTTCTTT
CDR3aa: CASSSDRNTEAFF

d_gene: TRBD1
abundance: few
j_gene: TRBJ1-2
v_gene: TRBV5-4
CDR3nt: TGTGCCAGCAGCTTACCGGGACAGGGGTCTGGCTACACCTTC
CDR3aa: CASSLPGQGSGYTF

d_gene: .
abundance: many
j_gene: TRBJ2-1
v_gene: TRBV19
CDR3nt: TGTGCCAGTAGCTCAATTAGACGATCGGCGGGCTCCTACAATGAGCAGTTCTTC
CDR3aa: CASSSIRRSAGSYNEQFF

d_gene: TRBD2
abundance: few
j_gene: TRBJ2-3
v_gene: TRBV13
CDR3nt: TGTGCCAGCAGCCCCGCGGGACTAGCGGACCCCCCCACAGATACGCAGTATTTT
CDR3aa: CASSPAGLADPPTDTQYF

d_gene: .
abundance: .
j_gene: TRBJ1-1
v_gene: TRBV5-1
CDR3nt: TGCGCCAGCAGCTTGGGGGTGGGGCTGGACACTGAAGCTTTCTTT
CDR3aa: CASSLGVGLDTEAFF

d_gene: .
abundance: few
j_gene: TRBJ2-1
v_gene: TRBV18
CDR3nt: TGTGCCAGCTCACCCTCCCCAACACAGGGTGTTGAGCAGTTCTTC
CDR3aa: CASSPSPTQGVEQFF

d_gene: .
abundance: few
j_gene: TRBJ2-7
v_gene: TRBV28
CDR3nt: TGTGCCAGCAGTCCTGCGGGGGCGGGAAGCTCCTACGAGCAGTACTTC
CDR3aa: CASSPAGAGSSYEQYF

d_gene: .
abundance: .
j_gene: TRBJ1-2
v_gene: TRBV29-1
CDR3nt: TGCAGCGTTGAGTATCGGGGTGAAGGGGGATCGGATGGCTACACCTTC
CDR3aa: CSVEYRGEGGSDGYTF

d_gene: .
abundance: .
j_gene: TRBJ2-2
v_gene: TRBV4-1
CDR3nt: TGCGCCAGCAGCCAAGATGGGGCTGCCCGGGAGCTGTTTTTT
CDR3aa: CASSQDGAARELFF

d_gene: TRBD2
abundance: .
j_gene: TRBJ2-7
v_gene: TRBV7-2
CDR3nt: TGTGCCAGCAGCTTATTACTAGCGGGGGAGCAGTACTTC
CDR3aa: CASSLLLAGEQYF

d_gene: TRBD2
abundance: .
j_gene: TRBJ2-7
v_gene: TRBV7-9
CDR3nt: TGTGCCAGCAGCTTAGGATCGGGACTAGGTAGGGGCGAGCAGTACTTC
CDR3aa: CASSLGSGLGRGEQYF

d_gene: .
abundance: once
j_gene: TRBJ2-2
v_gene: TRBV5-4
CDR3nt: TGTGCCAGCAGCTTCACTAGAGCGGGCACCGGGGAGCTGTTTTTT
CDR3aa: CASSFTRAGTGELFF

d_gene: .
abundance: .
j_gene: TRBJ2-1
v_gene: TRBV7-3
CDR3nt: TGTGCCAGCAGCTTAAGGACTCCAGACAATGAGCAGTTCTTC
CDR3aa: CASSLRTPDNEQFF

d_gene: TRBD2
abundance: few
j_gene: TRBJ2-1
v_gene: TRBV7-6
CDR3nt: TGTGCCAGCAGCCCTGGAGCGGGGTCCTACAATGAGCAGTTCTTC
CDR3aa: CASSPGAGSYNEQFF

d_gene: TRBD1
abundance: .
j_gene: TRBJ1-2
v_gene: TRBV19
CDR3nt: TGTGCCAGTACCCCCGGACAGGGGGCTATTGGCTACACCTTC
CDR3aa: CASTPGQGAIGYTF

d_gene: TRBD1
abundance: few
j_gene: TRBJ1-2
v_gene: TRBV28
CDR3nt: TGTGCCAGCAGTTTGGGACAGGCGAGCTATGGCTACACCTTC
CDR3aa: CASSLGQASYGYTF

d_gene: .
abundance: few
j_gene: TRBJ2-7
v_gene: TRBV18
CDR3nt: TGTGCCAGCTCACCACCGTCGAGCTCCTACGAGCAGTACTTC
CDR3aa: CASSPPSSSYEQYF

d_gene: .
abundance: few
j_gene: TRBJ1-3
v_gene: TRBV9
CDR3nt: TGTGCCAGCAGCGTAGGCGGGACCTCTGGAAACACCATATATTTT
CDR3aa: CASSVGGTSGNTIYF

d_gene: TRBD2
abundance: .
j_gene: TRBJ2-1
v_gene: TRBV7-2
CDR3nt: TGTGCCAGCAGCTTAGATCAGGGAGGGACTTCTGTCCACAATGAGCAGTTCTTC
CDR3aa: CASSLDQGGTSVHNEQFF

d_gene: .
abundance: .
j_gene: TRBJ2-1
v_gene: TRBV6-6
CDR3nt: TGTGCCAGCAACCCCGGGACAAACTACAATGAGCAGTTCTTC
CDR3aa: CASNPGTNYNEQFF

d_gene: .
abundance: .
j_gene: TRBJ2-7
v_gene: TRBV30
CDR3nt: TGTGCCTGGACTCCGCCAGGGATCCTTCAGGAGCAGTACTTC
CDR3aa: CAWTPPGILQEQYF

d_gene: .
abundance: .
j_gene: TRBJ1-1
v_gene: TRBV5-4
CDR3nt: TGTGCCAGCAGCTTGGCGGGTTCGTCCGAAGCTTTCTTT
CDR3aa: CASSLAGSSEAFF

d_gene: TRBD1
abundance: few
j_gene: TRBJ2-1
v_gene: TRBV15
CDR3nt: TGTGCCACCAGCAGGATACAGGGGAATGAGCAGTTCTTC
CDR3aa: CATSRIQGNEQFF

d_gene: .
abundance: few
j_gene: TRBJ2-5
v_gene: TRBV7-8
CDR3nt: TGTGCCAGCAGCTTAGGGACTAATGTAGAGACCCAGTACTTC
CDR3aa: CASSLGTNVETQYF

d_gene: TRBD2
abundance: .
j_gene: TRBJ2-7
v_gene: TRBV18
CDR3nt: TGTGCCAGCTCACTTAACGGACTAGCGGGCTCCTACGAGCAGTACTTC
CDR3aa: CASSLNGLAGSYEQYF

d_gene: .
abundance: .
j_gene: TRBJ2-5
v_gene: TRBV5-1
CDR3nt: TGCGCCAGCAGCTTGGGTCCGACTGTTGAAGAGACCCAGTACTTC
CDR3aa: CASSLGPTVEETQYF

d_gene: .
abundance: .
j_gene: TRBJ1-3
v_gene: TRBV9
CDR3nt: TGTGCCAGCAGCGTAGGAGGCCCGCAGGGAAACACCATATATTTT
CDR3aa: CASSVGGPQGNTIYF

d_gene: .
abundance: .
j_gene: TRBJ2-4
v_gene: TRBV6-6
CDR3nt: TGTGCCAGCAGTTACGTCCAGGGTGAGAAATACATTCAGTACTTC
CDR3aa: CASSYVQGEKYIQYF

d_gene: .
abundance: few
j_gene: TRBJ2-5
v_gene: TRBV30
CDR3nt: TGTGCCTGGAGTGTAGCCGGACTGGAAGAGACCCAGTACTTC
CDR3aa: CAWSVAGLEETQYF

d_gene: .
abundance: .
j_gene: TRBJ2-7
v_gene: TRBV2
CDR3nt: TGTGCCAGCAGTGAAATGCCGGGTTACGAGCAGTACTTC
CDR3aa: CASSEMPGYEQYF

d_gene: TRBD2
abundance: many
j_gene: TRBJ2-2
v_gene: TRBV5-6
CDR3nt: TGTGCCAGCAGCTTGAGGGCTAGCGGGGGAGCCGGGGAGCTGTTTTTT
CDR3aa: CASSLRASGGAGELFF

d_gene: .
abundance: .
j_gene: TRBJ1-1
v_gene: TRBV7-2
CDR3nt: TGTGCCAGCAGCATATCAGGGGACACTGAAGCTTTCTTT
CDR3aa: CASSISGDTEAFF

d_gene: .
abundance: .
j_gene: TRBJ1-2
v_gene: TRBV4-3
CDR3nt: TGCGCCAGCAGCGCTGCCGGTGGAGGGGTCTATGGCTACACCTTC
CDR3aa: CASSAAGGGVYGYTF

d_gene: TRBD2
abundance: many
j_gene: TRBJ2-2
v_gene: TRBV9
CDR3nt: TGTGCCAGCAGCGTCAGACTAGCGGGGGGAACCGGGGAGCTGTTTTTT
CDR3aa: CASSVRLAGGTGELFF

d_gene: TRBD1
abundance: .
j_gene: TRBJ2-4
v_gene: TRBV23-1
CDR3nt: TGCGCCAGCACTTACACGAGGACAGGGGGTTTTACTGGGGCCAAAAACATTCAGTACTTC
CDR3aa: CASTYTRTGGFTGAKNIQYF

d_gene: TRBD2
abundance: .
j_gene: TRBJ2-5
v_gene: TRBV12-5
CDR3nt: TGTGCTAGTGGCTGGACTAGCGGGATAGATTGGGAGACCCAGTACTTC
CDR3aa: CASGWTSGIDWETQYF

d_gene: .
abundance: .
j_gene: TRBJ1-1
v_gene: TRBV21-1
CDR3nt: TGTGCCAGCAGCAAAGTTTCTGCGGTCGGTGAAGCTTTCTTT
CDR3aa: CASSKVSAVGEAFF

d_gene: .
abundance: few
j_gene: TRBJ1-3
v_gene: TRBV18
CDR3nt: TGTGCCAGCTCACCCCCCGGCGGGGACACCATATATTTT
CDR3aa: CASSPPGGDTIYF

d_gene: .
abundance: few
j_gene: TRBJ2-7
v_gene: TRBV5-6
CDR3nt: TGTGCCAGCAGCGACGAGTCCGGTTTGGGGGCCGTCGGCGAGCAGTACTTC
CDR3aa: CASSDESGLGAVGEQYF

d_gene: .
abundance: .
j_gene: TRBJ1-2
v_gene: TRBV6-5
CDR3nt: TGTGCCAGCAGTCAGGGGAACTATGGCTACACCTTC
CDR3aa: CASSQGNYGYTF

d_gene: TRBD2
abundance: few
j_gene: TRBJ2-1
v_gene: TRBV30
CDR3nt: TGTGCCTGGACTAGCGGGGGGTGGAACAATGAGCAGTTCTTC
CDR3aa: CAWTSGGWNNEQFF

d_gene: .
abundance: .
j_gene: TRBJ1-4
v_gene: TRBV29-1
CDR3nt: TGCAGCGGAGTACGACAGGTATCAACTAATGAAAAACTGTTTTTT
CDR3aa: CSGVRQVSTNEKLFF

d_gene: .
abundance: few
j_gene: TRBJ2-3
v_gene: TRBV12-5
CDR3nt: TGTGCTAGTGGTTTGATGGAGAGCACAGATACGCAGTATTTT
CDR3aa: CASGLMESTDTQYF

d_gene: TRBD2
abundance: few
j_gene: TRBJ2-7
v_gene: TRBV2
CDR3nt: TGTGCCAGCAGGGGAGGGTCCGAGCAGTACTTC
CDR3aa: CASRGGSEQYF

d_gene: TRBD2
abundance: many
j_gene: TRBJ2-3
v_gene: TRBV5-1
CDR3nt: TGCGCCAGCAGCACCGGGACTAGCGGGGGCGCAGATACGCAGTATTTT
CDR3aa: CASSTGTSGGADTQYF

d_gene: .
abundance: .
j_gene: TRBJ1-5
v_gene: TRBV30
CDR3nt: TGTGCCTGGAGTGTGTCCTACAATCAGCCCCAGCATTTT
CDR3aa: CAWSVSYNQPQHF

d_gene: .
abundance: many
j_gene: TRBJ2-3
v_gene: TRBV18
CDR3nt: TGTGCCAGCTCACCACTGTCGGCAGATACGCAGTATTTT
CDR3aa: CASSPLSADTQYF

d_gene: TRBD2
abundance: .
j_gene: TRBJ2-5
v_gene: TRBV7-2
CDR3nt: TGTGCCAGCAGAAGACGACTAGCGGGGGGAGAGACCCAGTACTTC
CDR3aa: CASRRRLAGGETQYF

d_gene: .
abundance: .
j_gene: TRBJ2-5
v_gene: TRBV30
CDR3nt: TGTGCCTGGGGGGGACACTGGGAGACCCAGTACTTC
CDR3aa: CAWGGHWETQYF